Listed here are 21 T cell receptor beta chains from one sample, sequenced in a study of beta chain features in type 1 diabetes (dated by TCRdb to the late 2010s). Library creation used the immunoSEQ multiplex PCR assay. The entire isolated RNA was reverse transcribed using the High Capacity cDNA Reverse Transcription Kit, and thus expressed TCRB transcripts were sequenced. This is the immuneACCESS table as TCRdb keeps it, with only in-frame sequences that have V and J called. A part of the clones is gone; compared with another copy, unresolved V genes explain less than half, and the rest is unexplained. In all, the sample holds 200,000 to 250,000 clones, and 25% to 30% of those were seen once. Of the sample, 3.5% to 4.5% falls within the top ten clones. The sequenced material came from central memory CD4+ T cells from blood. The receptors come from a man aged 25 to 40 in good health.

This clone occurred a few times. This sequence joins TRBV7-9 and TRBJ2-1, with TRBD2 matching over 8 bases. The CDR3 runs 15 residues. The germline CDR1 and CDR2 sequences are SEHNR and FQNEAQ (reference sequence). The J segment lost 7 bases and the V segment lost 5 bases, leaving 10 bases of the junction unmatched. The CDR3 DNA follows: TGTGCCAGCAGCGCTAGCGGGCGATTCGGTAATGAGCAGTTCTTC. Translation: CASSASGRFGNEQFF.

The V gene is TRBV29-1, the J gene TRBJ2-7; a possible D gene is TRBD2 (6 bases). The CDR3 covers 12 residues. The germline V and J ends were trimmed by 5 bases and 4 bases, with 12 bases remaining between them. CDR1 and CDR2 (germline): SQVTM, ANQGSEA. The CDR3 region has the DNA TGCAGCGTTCGGTCGGGAGAGTACGAGCAGTACTTC. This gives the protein CSVRSGEYEQYF.

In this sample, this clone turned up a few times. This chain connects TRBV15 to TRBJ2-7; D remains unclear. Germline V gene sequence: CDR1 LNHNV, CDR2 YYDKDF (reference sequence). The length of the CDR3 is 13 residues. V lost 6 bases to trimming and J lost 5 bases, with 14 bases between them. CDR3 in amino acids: CATSRRLPDEQYF. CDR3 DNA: TGTGCCACCAGTCGAAGACTCCCGGACGAGCAGTACTTC.

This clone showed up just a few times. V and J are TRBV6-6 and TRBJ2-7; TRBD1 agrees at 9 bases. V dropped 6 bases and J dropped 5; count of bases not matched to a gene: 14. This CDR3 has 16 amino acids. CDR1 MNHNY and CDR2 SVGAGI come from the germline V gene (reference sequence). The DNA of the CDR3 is TGTGCCAGCAGGTCGACAGGGGGTAGGGTAGTGAACGAGCAGTACTTC. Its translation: CASRSTGGRVVNEQYF.

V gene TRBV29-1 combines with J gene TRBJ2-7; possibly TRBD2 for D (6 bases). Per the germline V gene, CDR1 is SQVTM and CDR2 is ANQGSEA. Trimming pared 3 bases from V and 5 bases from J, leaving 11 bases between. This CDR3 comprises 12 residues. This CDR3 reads CSVDGEAHEQYF. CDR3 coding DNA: TGCAGCGTTGACGGGGAGGCCCACGAGCAGTACTTC.

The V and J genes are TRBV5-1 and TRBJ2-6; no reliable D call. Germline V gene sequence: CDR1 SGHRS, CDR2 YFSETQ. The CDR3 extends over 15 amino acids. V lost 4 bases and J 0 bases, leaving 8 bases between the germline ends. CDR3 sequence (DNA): TGCGCCAGCAGCCCCAGCACCTCTGGGGCCAACGTCCTGACTTTC. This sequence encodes CASSPSTSGANVLTF.

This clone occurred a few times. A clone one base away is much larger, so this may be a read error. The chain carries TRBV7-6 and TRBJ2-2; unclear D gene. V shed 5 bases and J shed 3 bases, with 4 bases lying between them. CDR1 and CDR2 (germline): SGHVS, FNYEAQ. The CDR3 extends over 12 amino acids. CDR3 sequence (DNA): TGTGCCAGCAGCCTATACACCGGGGAGCTGTTTTTT. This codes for CASSLYTGELFF.

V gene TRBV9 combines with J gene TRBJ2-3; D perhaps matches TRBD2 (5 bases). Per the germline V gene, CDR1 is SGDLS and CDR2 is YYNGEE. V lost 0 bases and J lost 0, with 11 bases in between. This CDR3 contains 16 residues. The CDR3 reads CASSVEAADSTDTQYF. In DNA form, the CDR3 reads TGTGCCAGCAGCGTAGAGGCAGCGGATAGCACAGATACGCAGTATTTT. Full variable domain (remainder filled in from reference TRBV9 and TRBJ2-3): DSGVTQTPKHLITATGQRVTLRCSPRSGDLSVYWYQQSLDQGLQFLIQYYNGEERAKGNILERFSAQQFPDLHSELNLSSLELGDSALYFCASSVEAADSTDTQYFGPGTRLTVL.

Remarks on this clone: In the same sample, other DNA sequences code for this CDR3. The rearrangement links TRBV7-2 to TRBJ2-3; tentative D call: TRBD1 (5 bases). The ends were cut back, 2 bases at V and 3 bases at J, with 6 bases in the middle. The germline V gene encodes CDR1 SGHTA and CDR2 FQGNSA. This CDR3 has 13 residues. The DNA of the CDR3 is TGTGCCAGCAGCTTACAGGGAACAGATACGCAGTATTTT. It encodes CASSLQGTDTQYF.

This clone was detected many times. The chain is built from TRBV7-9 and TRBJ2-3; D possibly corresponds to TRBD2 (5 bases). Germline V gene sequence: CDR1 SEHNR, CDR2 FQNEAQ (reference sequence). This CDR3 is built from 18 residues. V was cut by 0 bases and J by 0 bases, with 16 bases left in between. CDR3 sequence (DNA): TGTGCCAGCAGCTTAGCGTATAACAGCGGACCTAGCACAGATACGCAGTATTTT. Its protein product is CASSLAYNSGPSTDTQYF.

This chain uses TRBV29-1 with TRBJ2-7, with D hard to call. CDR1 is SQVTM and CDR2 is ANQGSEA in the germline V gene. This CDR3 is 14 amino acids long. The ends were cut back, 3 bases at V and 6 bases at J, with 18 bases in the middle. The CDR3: CSVEGSGGSFEQYF. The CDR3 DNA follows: TGCAGCGTTGAGGGCTCGGGCGGATCGTTCGAGCAGTACTTC.

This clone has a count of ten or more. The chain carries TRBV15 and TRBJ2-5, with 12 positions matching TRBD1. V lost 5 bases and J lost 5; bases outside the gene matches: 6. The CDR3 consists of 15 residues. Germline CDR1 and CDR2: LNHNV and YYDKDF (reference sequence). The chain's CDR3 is CATSPGQGASETQYF. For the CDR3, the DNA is TGTGCCACCAGCCCGGGACAGGGGGCATCGGAGACCCAGTACTTC.

Written as DNA, the CDR3 is TGTGCCAGCAGTGAAGTTGGGCAGGGGAATAATTCACCCCTCCACTTT. Residues: CASSEVGQGNNSPLHF. The chain recombines TRBV6-1 with TRBJ1-6; a possible D gene is TRBD1 (6 bases). V was shortened by 1 base and J by 5 bases, with 12 bases between the two germline ends. The germline gives CDR1 MNHNS, CDR2 SASEGT. The CDR3 consists of 16 residues.

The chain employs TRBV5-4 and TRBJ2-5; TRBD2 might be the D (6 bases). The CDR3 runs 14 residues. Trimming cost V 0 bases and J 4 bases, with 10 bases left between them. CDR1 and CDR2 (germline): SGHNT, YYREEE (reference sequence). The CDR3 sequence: CASSLETSRETQYF. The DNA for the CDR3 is TGTGCCAGCAGCTTGGAGACTAGTCGAGAGACCCAGTACTTC.

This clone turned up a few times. CDR3 nucleotide sequence: TGTGCCAGCAGCTCGTCAGGGACTAGCGGGTTATACAATGAGCAGTTCTTC. Translating it yields CASSSSGTSGLYNEQFF. This sequence joins TRBV11-2 and TRBJ2-1; 12 bases map to TRBD2. The CDR3 totals 17 residues. The germline V gene has CDR1 SGHAT and CDR2 FQNNGV. Trimming removed 4 bases from V and 4 bases from J; junction bases left unmatched: 8. Variable domain in full (rest from reference TRBV11-2 and TRBJ2-1): EAGVAQSPRYKIIEKRQSVAFWCNPISGHATLYWYQQILGQGPKLLIQFQNNGVVDDSQLPKDRFSAERLKGVDSTLKIQPAKLEDSAVYLCASSSSGTSGLYNEQFFGPGTRLTVL.

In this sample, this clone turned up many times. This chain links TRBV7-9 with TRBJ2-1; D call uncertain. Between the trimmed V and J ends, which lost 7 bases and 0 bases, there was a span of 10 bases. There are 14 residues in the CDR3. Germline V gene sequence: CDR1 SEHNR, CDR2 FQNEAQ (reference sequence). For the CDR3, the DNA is TGTGCCAGCAAGGCTTTGAGCTCCTACAATGAGCAGTTCTTC. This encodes CASKALSSYNEQFF.

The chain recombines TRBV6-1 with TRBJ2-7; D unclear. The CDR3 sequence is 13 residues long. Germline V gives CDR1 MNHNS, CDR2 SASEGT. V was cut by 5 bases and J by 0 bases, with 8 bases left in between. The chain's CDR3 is CASSPWSSYEQYF. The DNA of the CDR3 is TGTGCCAGCAGTCCCTGGAGCTCCTACGAGCAGTACTTC.

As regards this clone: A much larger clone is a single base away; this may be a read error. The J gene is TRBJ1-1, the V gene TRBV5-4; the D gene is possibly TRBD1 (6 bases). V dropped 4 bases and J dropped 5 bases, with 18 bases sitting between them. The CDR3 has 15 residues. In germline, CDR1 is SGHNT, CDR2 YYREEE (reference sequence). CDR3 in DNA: TGTGCCAGCAGCGGCGTTGGGACAAGGGGGACTGAAGCTTTCTTT. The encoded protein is CASSGVGTRGTEAFF.

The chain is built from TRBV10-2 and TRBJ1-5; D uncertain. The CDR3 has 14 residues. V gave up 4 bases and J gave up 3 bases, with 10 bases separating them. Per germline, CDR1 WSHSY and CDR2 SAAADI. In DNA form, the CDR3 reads TGCGCCAGCAGTGCCGGGCAGATCAATCAGCCCCAGCATTTT. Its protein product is CASSAGQINQPQHF.

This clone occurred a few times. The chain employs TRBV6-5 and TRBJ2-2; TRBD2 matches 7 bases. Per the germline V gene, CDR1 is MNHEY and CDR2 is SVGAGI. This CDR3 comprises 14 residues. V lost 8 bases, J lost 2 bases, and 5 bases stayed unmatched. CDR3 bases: TGTGCCAGCCCTAGCGGCCCCAACACCGGGGAGCTGTTTTTT. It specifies CASPSGPNTGELFF.

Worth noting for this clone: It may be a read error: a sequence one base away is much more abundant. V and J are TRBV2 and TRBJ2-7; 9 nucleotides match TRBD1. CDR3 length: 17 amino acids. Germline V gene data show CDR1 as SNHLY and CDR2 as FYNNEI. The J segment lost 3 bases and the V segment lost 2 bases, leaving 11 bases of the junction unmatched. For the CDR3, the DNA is TGTGCCAGCAGTGAAAAGGGGCCTCGGACAGGGGTCTACGAGCAGTACTTC. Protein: CASSEKGPRTGVYEQYF.